One and the same sample provided the 9 T cell receptor beta chains below, sequenced in a study of blood T cells in healthy people across ages. A second PCR, run for about 7 to 12 cycles, used a sample-barcoded 5' primer plus a J-beta primer mix. TCRdb reanalysed the 5' RACE reads using MiXCR and keeps one entry per CDR3 protein. The data contain 900,000 to 950,000 distinct CDR3 sequences, about 27% of them singletons. The data were also submitted as part of a second study, on T cells of mothers and their children.

Sequenced input: blood. These receptors were collected from a woman aged 35 to 49 in good health.

The sample holds many counts of this clonotype. V and J are TRBV6-4 and TRBJ2-3, with 10 bases lining up with TRBD1. V lost 2 bases and J lost 4; bases outside the gene matches: 0. The CDR3 runs 14 residues. Germline V gives CDR1 MRHNA, CDR2 SNTAGT. The CDR3 loop reads CASSDGTGADTQYF. CDR3 DNA sequence: TGTGCCAGCAGTGACGGGACAGGGGCAGATACGCAGTATTTT.

Turning to this clonotype: The junction does not match germline at one end; this may be a read error. The genes are TRBV9 and TRBJ2-5; 11 nucleotides match TRBD1. Germline V gene sequence: CDR1 SGDLS, CDR2 YYNGEE. CDR3 length: 14 residues. Here the CDR3 reads CASSDGTGGETRYF. In nucleotides, the CDR3 is TGTGCCAGCAGCGACGGGACAGGGGGAGAGACCCGGTACTTC.

In regard to this clonotype: A single base separates this from a much larger clone, so it may be a read error. The chain is built from TRBV7-9 and TRBJ2-7; 7 nucleotides match TRBD2. The CDR3 length is 13 residues. In germline, CDR1 is SEHNR, CDR2 FQNEAQ (reference sequence). Germline trimming cut 5 bases from V and 7 bases from J; bases unmatched to any gene: 8. Written as DNA, the CDR3 is TGTGCCAGCAGCACAGCGGGGCAGCATGAGCAGTACTTC. Translation: CASSTAGQHEQYF.

The table lists this clonotype with a few counts. The rearrangement joins TRBV20-1 to TRBJ2-1; D unresolved. Deletions cut 3 bases from V and 3 bases from J, with 27 bases between. CDR3 length: 19 amino acids. Looked up from germline, CDR1 is DFQATT and CDR2 is SNEGSKA (reference sequence). Here the CDR3 reads CSASLVVTRSLSIYNEQFF. The CDR3 nucleotides are TGCAGTGCTAGTTTGGTTGTAACAAGGTCCCTAAGTATCTACAATGAGCAGTTCTTC.

The chain couples TRBV20-1 to TRBJ1-2; TRBD1 is a possible D gene (5 bases). V gave up 8 bases and J gave up 6 bases, with 13 bases separating them. Germline V gene lookup returns CDR1 DFQATT and CDR2 SNEGSKA (reference sequence). The CDR3 runs to 11 residues. CDR3 sequence reads: CSSKTVNGYTF. As DNA, the CDR3 is TGCAGTTCCAAGACAGTTAATGGCTACACCTTC.

The V gene is TRBV20-1, the J gene TRBJ1-1; D is unclear. CDR1 and CDR2 from the germline V gene are DFQATT and SNEGSKA (reference sequence). V was trimmed by 3 bases and J by 0 bases, leaving 8 bases between them. This CDR3 is built from 13 residues. This CDR3 is CSASRDMNTEAFF. The CDR3 DNA sequence: TGCAGTGCTAGTCGAGATATGAACACTGAAGCTTTCTTT.

This clonotype showed up just once. A much larger clone sits a single nucleotide away, making a read error possible. This rearrangement joins TRBV12-3 or TRBV12-4 to TRBJ2-7, with 11 bases identical to TRBD1. This CDR3 contains 15 residues. CDR3 loop: CGSSPEPGQGDEQYF. In nucleotides, the CDR3 is TGTGGCAGCAGCCCCGAGCCGGGACAGGGGGACGAGCAGTACTTC.

This clonotype was detected many times. This rearrangement joins TRBV28 to TRBJ2-1, with TRBD1 identical over 10 bases. J gave up 8 bases and V 3 bases, and 4 bases lay outside the gene matches. The CDR3 loop spans 14 amino acids. Germline loops: CDR1 MDHEN, CDR2 SYDVKM. The CDR3 is CASSLDRGIDEQFF. The DNA for the CDR3 is TGTGCCAGCAGTTTGGACAGGGGGATCGATGAGCAGTTCTTC. Filled out from reference TRBV28 and TRBJ2-1, the complete variable domain reads DVKVTQSSRYLVKRTGEKVFLECVQDMDHENMFWYRQDPGLGLRLIYFSYDVKMKEKGDIPEGYSVSREKKERFSLILESASTNQTSMYLCASSLDRGIDEQFFGPGTRLTVL.

The chain recombines TRBV2 with TRBJ2-4, with D perhaps given as TRBD1 or TRBD2 (5 bases each). The CDR3 is 11 residues long. Trimming removed 4 bases at V and 13 bases at J, with 11 bases between. Germline V CDR1 and CDR2: SNHLY, FYNNEI. The CDR3 loop reads CASSGMGEQYF. CDR3 DNA: TGTGCCAGCAGTGGGATGGGGGAGCAGTACTTC.